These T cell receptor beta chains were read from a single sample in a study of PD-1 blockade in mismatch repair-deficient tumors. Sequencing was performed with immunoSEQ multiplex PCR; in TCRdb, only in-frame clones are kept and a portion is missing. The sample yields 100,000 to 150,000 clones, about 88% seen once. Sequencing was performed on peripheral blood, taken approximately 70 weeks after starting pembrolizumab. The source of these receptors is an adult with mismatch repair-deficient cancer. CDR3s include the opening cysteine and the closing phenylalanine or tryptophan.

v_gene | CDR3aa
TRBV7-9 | CASSLAGGPYEQYF
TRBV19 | CASSITQGDGELFF
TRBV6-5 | CASSYSSGHGETQYF
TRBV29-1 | CSAAGGRVNEQYF
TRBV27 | CASSLSLTHYEQYF
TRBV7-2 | CASSPLQGNLETQYF
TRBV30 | CAWRLYRGDQNIQYF
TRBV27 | CASKGSGRGVYNEQFF
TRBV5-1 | CASSVGTSGSLYEQYF
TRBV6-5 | CASSYSSSGFPEAFF
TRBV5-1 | CASRFRSGSSYEQYF
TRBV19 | CASSIRQGAYEQYF
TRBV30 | CAWSGKHEQYF
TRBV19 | CASRPGQSRETQYF
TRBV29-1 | CSVGGDEQFF
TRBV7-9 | CASSLIRFSGANVLTF
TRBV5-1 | CASSLGLGEGRGSYEQYF
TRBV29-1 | CSVVTGTYEQYF
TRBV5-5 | CASSRRTSLSTDTQYF
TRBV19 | CASSRTGSTTGELFF
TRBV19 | CASADRVRSYEQYF
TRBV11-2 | CASSLWQGERRWAEAFF
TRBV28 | CASSTTGRNQPQHF
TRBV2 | CASRRLLTGELFF
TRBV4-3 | CASSQVGVSYEQYF
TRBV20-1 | CSARGSGELFF
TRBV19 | CASSIYPYNEQFF
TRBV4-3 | CASSQGIGGYQETQYF
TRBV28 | CASSLNDIHSGTDTQYF
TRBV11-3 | CASSLYGRAMVAQYF
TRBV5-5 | CASSLLRVNTGELFF
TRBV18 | CASSPEDLTDYYNEQFF
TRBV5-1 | CASSFPTTGRSGELFF
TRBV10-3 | CAISALRTGGSYEQYF
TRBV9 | CASSVAGAHRNTIYF
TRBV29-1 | CSARGGPVTQYF
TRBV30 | CAWSVGLAPTDTQYF
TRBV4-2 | CASSQDSGGTINEQFF
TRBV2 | CASRDLGLGQETQYF
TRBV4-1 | CASSQDDAGTQPQHF
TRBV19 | CASSISGRGNYNEQFF